The sequence of this T cell receptor (beta chain) was determined in a study of molecular identifiers for immune sequencing clone quantification. Construction of naive CD8 libraries employed about 19,000 to 1,100,000 sorted cells together with 10%, 30% or 50% RNA. Naive CD8 T cells were sorted as CD8+CD4-CCR7+CD45RA+. Previously described methods and listed TCR primers were used for bulk TCR libraries. TCRdb reprocessed the PCR reads with MiXCR, giving one entry per CDR3 protein. There are approximately 8,000 distinct CDR3 sequences in the sample; 35% occur only once, and roughly 7.2% lies in the top ten. This CDR3 spans 13 amino acids. The V and J ends lost 4 bases and 1 base respectively, with 6 bases between them. Germline values: CDR1 LGHNA, CDR2 YNFKEQ. Broader study findings: Over 98% of effector molecules, yet under 1% of naive-cell molecules, were held by clones above 20 RNA copies.

For this clonotype: What it binds is unknown.

The genes are TRBV4-2 and TRBJ2-3, with D hard to call. The sequenced material came from naive CD8+ T cells from blood, with Jurkat cell RNA spiked in. The sample's subset: FACS-sorted CD8+CD4-CCR7+CD45RA+ naive T cells. The receptor comes from a human donor in good health. Some libraries in this study had Jurkat cell RNA spiked in. CDR3: CASSPLGTDTQYF. Written as DNA, the CDR3 is TGTGCCAGCAGCCCCCTTGGCACAGATACGCAGTATTTT.